This entry describes one T cell receptor (beta chain). Its antigen is currently unknown. In the PCR, 60 Vbeta and 13 Jbeta primers were used. Only in-frame clones appear in the TCRdb table, and some are missing; sequencing was by immunoSEQ multiplex PCR. The sample consists of about 89,000 clones, under 85% of them appearing once. These data belong to a study of cytomegalovirus exposure and HLA in healthy donors. Broader study findings: Rarity marked most TCR sequences, yet some public TCRs occurred in many donors.

There are 15 residues in the CDR3. Between the trimmed V and J ends, which lost 6 bases and 7 bases, there was a span of 22 bases. Germline loops: CDR1 MNHEY, CDR2 SMNVEV (reference sequence). The material sequenced was PBMCs. This receptor was identified in a male donor in good health and CMV-seronegative. The rearrangement joins TRBV27 to TRBJ2-7; possibly TRBD1 for D (6 bases). CDR3 nucleotide sequence: TGTGCCAGCAGCTCCACGGGACATCTTACGTGGGAGCAGTACTTC. This translates into CASSSTGHLTWEQYF.